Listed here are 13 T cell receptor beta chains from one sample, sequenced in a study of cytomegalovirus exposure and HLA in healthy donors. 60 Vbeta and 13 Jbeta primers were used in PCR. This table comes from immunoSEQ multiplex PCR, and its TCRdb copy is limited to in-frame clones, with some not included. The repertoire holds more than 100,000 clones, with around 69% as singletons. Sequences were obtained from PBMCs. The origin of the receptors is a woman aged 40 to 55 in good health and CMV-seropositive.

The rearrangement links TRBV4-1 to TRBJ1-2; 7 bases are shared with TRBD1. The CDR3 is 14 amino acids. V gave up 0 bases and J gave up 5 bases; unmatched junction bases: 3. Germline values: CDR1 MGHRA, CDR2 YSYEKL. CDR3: CASSQDDRDYGYTF. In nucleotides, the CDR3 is TGCGCCAGCAGCCAAGACGACAGGGATTATGGCTACACCTTC.

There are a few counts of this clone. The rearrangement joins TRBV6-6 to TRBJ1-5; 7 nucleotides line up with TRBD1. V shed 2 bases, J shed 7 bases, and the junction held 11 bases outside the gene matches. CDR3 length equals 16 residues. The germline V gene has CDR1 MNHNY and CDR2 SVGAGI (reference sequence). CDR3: CASSYARDRARQPQHF. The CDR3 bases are TGTGCCAGCAGTTACGCCCGTGACAGGGCGAGACAGCCCCAGCATTTT.

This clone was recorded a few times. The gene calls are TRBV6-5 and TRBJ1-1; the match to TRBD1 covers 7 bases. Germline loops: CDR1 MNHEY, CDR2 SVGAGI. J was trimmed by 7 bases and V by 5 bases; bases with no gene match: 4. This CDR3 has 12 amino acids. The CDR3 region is CASSQTGNEAFF. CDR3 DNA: TGTGCCAGCAGTCAGACAGGGAATGAAGCTTTCTTT.

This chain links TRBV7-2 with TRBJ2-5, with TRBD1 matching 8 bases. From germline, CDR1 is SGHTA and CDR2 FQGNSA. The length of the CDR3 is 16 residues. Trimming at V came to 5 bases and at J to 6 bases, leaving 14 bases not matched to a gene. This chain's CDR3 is CASSPEGQGGRKTQYF. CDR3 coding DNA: TGTGCCAGCAGCCCCGAAGGACAGGGAGGCCGAAAGACCCAGTACTTC.

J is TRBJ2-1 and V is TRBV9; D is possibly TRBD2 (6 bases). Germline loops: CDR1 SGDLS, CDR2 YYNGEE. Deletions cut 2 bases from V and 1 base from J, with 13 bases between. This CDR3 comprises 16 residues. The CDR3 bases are TGTGCCAGCAGCGTCTCGGCGGGGTCTTCCTACAATGAGCAGTTCTTC. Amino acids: CASSVSAGSSYNEQFF.

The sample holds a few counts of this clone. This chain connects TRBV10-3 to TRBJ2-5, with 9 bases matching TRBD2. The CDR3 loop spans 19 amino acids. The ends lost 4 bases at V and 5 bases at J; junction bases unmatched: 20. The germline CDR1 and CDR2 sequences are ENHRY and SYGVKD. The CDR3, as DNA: TGTGCCATCAGTGCGCGAGATAGCGGGGGCCCCTTGAGTTATGAGACCCAGTACTTC. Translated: CAISARDSGGPLSYETQYF.

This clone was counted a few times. The CDR3 DNA follows: TGTGCCAGCAGGAATCAGGGTTTCGATTCACCCCTCCACTTT. It translates to CASRNQGFDSPLHF. The chain has TRBV6-5 and TRBJ1-6; maybe TRBD1 (5 bases). This CDR3 spans 14 amino acids. The V and J ends lost 6 bases and 8 bases respectively, with 14 bases between them. Germline assignment: CDR1 MNHEY and CDR2 SVGAGI.

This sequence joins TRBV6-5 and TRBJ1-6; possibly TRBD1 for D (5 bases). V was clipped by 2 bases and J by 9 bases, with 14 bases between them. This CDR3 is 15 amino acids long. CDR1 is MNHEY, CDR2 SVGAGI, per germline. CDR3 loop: CASSYQEGRGSPLHF. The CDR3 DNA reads TGTGCCAGCAGTTACCAGGAGGGGAGGGGTTCACCCCTCCACTTT.

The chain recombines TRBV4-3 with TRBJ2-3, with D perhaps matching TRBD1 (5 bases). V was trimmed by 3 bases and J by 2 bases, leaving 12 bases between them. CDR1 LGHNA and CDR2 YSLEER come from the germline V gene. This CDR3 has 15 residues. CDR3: CASSQGRVTTDTQYF. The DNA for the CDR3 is TGCGCCAGCAGCCAGGGCAGGGTTACCACAGATACGCAGTATTTT.

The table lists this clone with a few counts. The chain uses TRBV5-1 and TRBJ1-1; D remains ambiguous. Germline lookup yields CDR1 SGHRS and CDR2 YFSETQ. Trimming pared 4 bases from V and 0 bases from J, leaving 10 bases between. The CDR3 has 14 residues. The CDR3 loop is CASSPDTMNTEAFF. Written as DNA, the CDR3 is TGCGCCAGCAGCCCCGACACCATGAACACTGAAGCTTTCTTT.

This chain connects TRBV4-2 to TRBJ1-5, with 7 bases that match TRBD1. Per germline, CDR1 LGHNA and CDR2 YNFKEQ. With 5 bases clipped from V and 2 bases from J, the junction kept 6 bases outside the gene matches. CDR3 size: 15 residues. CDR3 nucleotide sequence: TGTGCCAGCAGCGGGGGGACAGCCGGCAATCAGCCCCAGCATTTT. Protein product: CASSGGTAGNQPQHF.

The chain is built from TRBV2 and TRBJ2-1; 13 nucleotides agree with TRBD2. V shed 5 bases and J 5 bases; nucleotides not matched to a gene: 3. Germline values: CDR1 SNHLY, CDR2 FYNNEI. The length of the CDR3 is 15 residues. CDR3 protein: CASSLLAGGHNEQFF. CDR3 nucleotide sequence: TGTGCCAGCAGTCTACTAGCGGGGGGGCACAATGAGCAGTTCTTC.

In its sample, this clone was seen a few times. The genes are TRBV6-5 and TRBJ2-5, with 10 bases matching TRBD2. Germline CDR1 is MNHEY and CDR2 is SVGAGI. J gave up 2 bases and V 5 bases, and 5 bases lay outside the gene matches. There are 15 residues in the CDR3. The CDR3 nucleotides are TGTGCCAGCAGTCCCTCACTAGCGGGGCAAGAGACCCAGTACTTC. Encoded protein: CASSPSLAGQETQYF.